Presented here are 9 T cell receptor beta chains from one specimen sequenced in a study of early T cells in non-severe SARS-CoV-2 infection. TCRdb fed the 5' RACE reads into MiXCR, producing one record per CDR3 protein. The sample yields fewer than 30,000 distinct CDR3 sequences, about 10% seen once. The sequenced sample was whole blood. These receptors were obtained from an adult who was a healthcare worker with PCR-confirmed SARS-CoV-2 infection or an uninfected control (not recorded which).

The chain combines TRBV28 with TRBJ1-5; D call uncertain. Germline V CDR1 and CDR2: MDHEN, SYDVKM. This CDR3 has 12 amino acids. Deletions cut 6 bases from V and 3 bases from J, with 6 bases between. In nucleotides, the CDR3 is TGTGCCAGCAGGGATACCAATCAGCCCCAGCATTTT. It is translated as CASRDTNQPQHF.

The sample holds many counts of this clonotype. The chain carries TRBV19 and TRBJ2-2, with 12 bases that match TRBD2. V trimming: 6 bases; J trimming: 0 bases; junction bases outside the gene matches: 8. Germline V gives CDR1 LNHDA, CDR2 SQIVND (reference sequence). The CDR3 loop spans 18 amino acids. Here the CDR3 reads CASSSGLAGTPNTGELFF. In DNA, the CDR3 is TGTGCCAGTAGCTCCGGACTAGCGGGGACTCCGAACACCGGGGAGCTGTTTTTT.

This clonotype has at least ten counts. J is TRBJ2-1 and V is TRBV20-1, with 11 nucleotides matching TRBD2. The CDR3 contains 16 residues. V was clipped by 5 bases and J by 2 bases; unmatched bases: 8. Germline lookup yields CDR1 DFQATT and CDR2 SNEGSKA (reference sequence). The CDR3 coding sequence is TGCAGTGCTTCAAGTACTAGCGGGGGAACCTACAATGAGCAGTTCTTC. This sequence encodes CSASSTSGGTYNEQFF.

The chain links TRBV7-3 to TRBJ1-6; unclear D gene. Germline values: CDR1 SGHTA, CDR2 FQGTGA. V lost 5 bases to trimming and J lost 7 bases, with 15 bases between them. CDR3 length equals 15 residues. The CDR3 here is CASSQGTGVNSPLHF. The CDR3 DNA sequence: TGTGCCAGCAGCCAAGGAACGGGAGTAAATTCACCCCTCCACTTT.

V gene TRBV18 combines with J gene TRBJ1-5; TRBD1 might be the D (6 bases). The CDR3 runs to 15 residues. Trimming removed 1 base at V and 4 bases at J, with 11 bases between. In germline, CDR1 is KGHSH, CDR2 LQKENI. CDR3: CASSPQRGENQPQHF. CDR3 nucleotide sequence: TGTGCCAGCTCACCACAAAGGGGGGAAAATCAGCCCCAGCATTTT.

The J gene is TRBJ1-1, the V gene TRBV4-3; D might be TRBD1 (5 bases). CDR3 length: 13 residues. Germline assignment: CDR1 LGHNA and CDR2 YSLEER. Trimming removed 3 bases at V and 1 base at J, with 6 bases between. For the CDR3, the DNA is TGCGCCAGCAGCCAGGGGGAGAACACTGAAGCTTTCTTT. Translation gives CASSQGENTEAFF.

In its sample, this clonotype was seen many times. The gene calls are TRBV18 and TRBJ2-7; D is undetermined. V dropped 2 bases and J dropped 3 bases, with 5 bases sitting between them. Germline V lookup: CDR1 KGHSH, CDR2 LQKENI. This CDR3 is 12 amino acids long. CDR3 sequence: CASSPKGYEQYF. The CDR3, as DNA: TGTGCCAGCTCACCAAAGGGCTACGAGCAGTACTTC.

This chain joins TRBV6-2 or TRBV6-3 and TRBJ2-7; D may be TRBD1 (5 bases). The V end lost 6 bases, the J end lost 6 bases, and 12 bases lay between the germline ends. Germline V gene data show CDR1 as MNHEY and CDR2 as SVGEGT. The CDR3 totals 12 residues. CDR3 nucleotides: TGTGCCAGCAGAAGATCAACAGGCGAGCAGTACTTC. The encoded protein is CASRRSTGEQYF.

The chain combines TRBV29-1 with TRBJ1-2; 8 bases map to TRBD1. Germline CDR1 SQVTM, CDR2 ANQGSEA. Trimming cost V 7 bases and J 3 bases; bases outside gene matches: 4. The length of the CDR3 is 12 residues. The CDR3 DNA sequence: TGCAGCGGGGGACAGGACGACTATGGCTACACCTTC. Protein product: CSGGQDDYGYTF.